The clone carrying this TCR beta chain was counted between two and nine times. In the authors' methods: Amplification of reference gene primers provided the estimated nucleated cell counts. TCRdb's copy holds only in-frame clones and misses some; the assay was immunoSEQ multiplex PCR. Clone size and V and J calls were adopted from that table, with D and trimming inferred from the DNA. The table includes roughly 150,000 clones, around 80% detected once. This sample is drawn from a study of blood T cell repertoires in COVID-19. Study-level background: T cells, B-cell-depleted T cells, or PBMCs supplied cDNA or gDNA.

Two consecutive negative NP/OP PCR tests, clearance, or resolved symptoms defined Cohort 3 recovery. This CDR3 has 12 amino acids. Germline CDR1 GTSNPN, CDR2 SVGIG (reference sequence). The sample was PBMCs or T cells enriched from blood (not recorded which). The clonotype was recovered from a woman between 45 and 60 years old who had recovered from COVID-19. The J gene is TRBJ1-2, the V gene TRBV30, with 8 bases fitting TRBD1. The CDR3 sequence: CAADRDFYGYTF. In DNA, the CDR3 is TGTGCGGCGGACAGGGACTTCTATGGCTACACCTTC.